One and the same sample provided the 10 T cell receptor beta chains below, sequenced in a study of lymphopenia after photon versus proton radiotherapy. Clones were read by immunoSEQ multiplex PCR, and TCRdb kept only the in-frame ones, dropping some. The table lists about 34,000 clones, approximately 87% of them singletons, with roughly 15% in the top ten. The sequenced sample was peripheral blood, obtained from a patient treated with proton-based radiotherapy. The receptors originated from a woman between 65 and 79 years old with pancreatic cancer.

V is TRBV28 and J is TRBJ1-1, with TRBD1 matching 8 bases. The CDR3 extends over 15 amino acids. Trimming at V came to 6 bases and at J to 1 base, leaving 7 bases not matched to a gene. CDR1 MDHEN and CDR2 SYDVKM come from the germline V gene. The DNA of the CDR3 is TGTGCCAGCAGCCGGACCGGGACAGGGAACACTGAAGCTTTCTTT. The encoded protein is CASSRTGTGNTEAFF.

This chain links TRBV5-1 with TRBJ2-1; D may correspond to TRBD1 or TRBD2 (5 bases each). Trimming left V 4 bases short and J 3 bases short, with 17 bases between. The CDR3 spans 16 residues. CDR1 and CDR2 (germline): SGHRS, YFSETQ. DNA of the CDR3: TGCGCCAGCAGCCCGCCGGGACGGGCAGGCTACAATGAGCAGTTCTTC. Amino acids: CASSPPGRAGYNEQFF. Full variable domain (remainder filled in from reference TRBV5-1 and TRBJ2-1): KAGVTQTPRYLIKTRGQQVTLSCSPISGHRSVSWYQQTPGQGLQFLFEYFSETQRNKGNFPGRFSGRQFSNSRSEMNVSTLELGDSALYLCASSPPGRAGYNEQFFGPGTRLTVL.

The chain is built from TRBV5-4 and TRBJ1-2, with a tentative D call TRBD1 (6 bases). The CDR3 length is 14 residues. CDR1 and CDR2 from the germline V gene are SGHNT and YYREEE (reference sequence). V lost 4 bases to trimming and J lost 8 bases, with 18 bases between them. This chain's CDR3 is CASSRVQGAGGYTF. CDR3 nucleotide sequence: TGTGCCAGCAGCCGAGTACAGGGAGCTGGGGGCTACACCTTC. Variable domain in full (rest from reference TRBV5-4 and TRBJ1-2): ETGVTQSPTHLIKTRGQQVTLRCSSQSGHNTVSWYQQALGQGPQFIFQYYREEENGRGNFPPRFSGLQFPNYSSELNVNALELDDSALYLCASSRVQGAGGYTFGSGTRLTVV.

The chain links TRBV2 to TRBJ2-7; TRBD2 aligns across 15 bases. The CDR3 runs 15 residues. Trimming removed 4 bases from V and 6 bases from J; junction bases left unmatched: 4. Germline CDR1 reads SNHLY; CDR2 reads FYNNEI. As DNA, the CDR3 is TGTGCCAGCAGTGCAGGGACTAGCGGGAGGAGCGAGCAGTACTTC. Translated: CASSAGTSGRSEQYF.

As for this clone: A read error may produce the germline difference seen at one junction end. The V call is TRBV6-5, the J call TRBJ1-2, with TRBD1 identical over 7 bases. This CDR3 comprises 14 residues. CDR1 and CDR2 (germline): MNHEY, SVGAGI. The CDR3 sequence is CASSYSGSLGGQLF. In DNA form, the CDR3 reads TGTGCCAGCAGTTACTCGGGATCCCTGGGGGGACAGCTCTTC.

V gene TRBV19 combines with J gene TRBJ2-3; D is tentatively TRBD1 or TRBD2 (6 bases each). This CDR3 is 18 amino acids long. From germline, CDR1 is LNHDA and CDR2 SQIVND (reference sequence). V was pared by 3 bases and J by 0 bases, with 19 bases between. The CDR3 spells CASSIGSAGHPSTDTQYF. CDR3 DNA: TGTGCCAGTAGTATCGGGTCGGCGGGACATCCTAGCACAGATACGCAGTATTTT. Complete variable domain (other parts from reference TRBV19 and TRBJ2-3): DGGITQSPKYLFRKEGQNVTLSCEQNLNHDAMYWYRQDPGQGLRLIYYSQIVNDFQKGDIAEGYSVSREKKESFPLTVTSAQKNPTAFYLCASSIGSAGHPSTDTQYFGPGTRLTVL.

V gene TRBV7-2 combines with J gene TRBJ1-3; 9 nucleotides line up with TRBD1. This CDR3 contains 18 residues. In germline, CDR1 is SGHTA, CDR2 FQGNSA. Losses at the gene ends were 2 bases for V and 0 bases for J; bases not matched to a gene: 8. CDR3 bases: TGTGCCAGCAGCTTACGTCCCGGACAGGGGAGCTCTGGAAACACCATATATTTT. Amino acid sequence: CASSLRPGQGSSGNTIYF.

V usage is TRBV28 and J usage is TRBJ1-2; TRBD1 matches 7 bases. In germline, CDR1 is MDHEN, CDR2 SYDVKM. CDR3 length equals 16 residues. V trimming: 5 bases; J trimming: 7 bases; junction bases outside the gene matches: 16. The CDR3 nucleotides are TGTGCCAGCAGTCCACCACAATCGACAGGGCTTAGTGGCTACACCTTC. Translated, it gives CASSPPQSTGLSGYTF.

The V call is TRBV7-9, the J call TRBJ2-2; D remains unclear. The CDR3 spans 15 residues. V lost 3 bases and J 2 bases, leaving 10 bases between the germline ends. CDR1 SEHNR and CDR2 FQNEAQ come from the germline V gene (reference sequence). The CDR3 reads CASSFGPTNTGELFF. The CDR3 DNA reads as TGTGCCAGCAGCTTCGGACCGACTAACACCGGGGAGCTGTTTTTT.

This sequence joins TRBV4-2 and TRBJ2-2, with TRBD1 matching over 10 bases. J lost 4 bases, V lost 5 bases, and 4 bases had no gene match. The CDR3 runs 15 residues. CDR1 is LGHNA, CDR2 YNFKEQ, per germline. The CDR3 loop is CASSSGQGTTGELFF. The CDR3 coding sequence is TGTGCCAGCAGCTCGGGACAGGGGACCACCGGGGAGCTGTTTTTT.